Presented here are 23 T cell receptor beta chains from one specimen sequenced in a study of post-analysis software for immune sequencing data. Points from the study as a whole: Comparison of patients with controls showed a handful of TRBV segments more frequent in patients, TRBV5-6, TRBV5-1 and TRBV20-1 among them.

These TCRs are of unknown antigen specificity. Unique-molecular-identifier-tagged TCR beta cDNA libraries were used. TCRdb used MiXCR to reprocess the PCR reads, holding one entry per CDR3 protein. The data hold hundreds of thousands of distinct CDR3 sequences, with 25% to 30% observed a single time. The source material was blood. The receptor set was obtained from a girl between 5 and 17 years old with multiple sclerosis.

V and J are TRBV6-2 or TRBV6-3 and TRBJ2-6; unclear D gene. V was pared by 2 bases and J by 0 bases, with 5 bases between. Germline V lookup: CDR1 MNHEY, CDR2 SVGEGT. The CDR3 extends over 15 amino acids. The CDR3 here is CASSYRISGANVLTF. DNA for the CDR3: TGTGCCAGCAGTTACAGGATCTCTGGGGCCAACGTCCTGACTTTC.

In its sample, this clonotype was seen many times. V gene TRBV6-5 combines with J gene TRBJ1-5; a possible D gene is TRBD1 (5 bases). The CDR3 has 14 amino acids. Germline V gene lookup returns CDR1 MNHEY and CDR2 SVGAGI. Trimming took off 10 bases at V and 0 bases at J, with 13 bases between the two ends. The CDR3, as DNA: TGTGCCACCAGGGACCGTCATAGCAATCAGCCCCAGCATTTT. Translated, it gives CATRDRHSNQPQHF.

This clonotype showed up just a few times. This sequence joins TRBV5-1 and TRBJ2-1; TRBD2 aligns across 10 bases. The J segment lost 0 bases and the V segment lost 2 bases, leaving 8 bases of the junction unmatched. The CDR3 is 18 residues long. Germline CDR1 and CDR2: SGHRS and YFSETQ. CDR3 region: CASSLGLAALSSYNEQFF. The CDR3 DNA reads as TGCGCCAGCAGCTTAGGACTAGCGGCTTTAAGCTCCTACAATGAGCAGTTCTTC.

V gene TRBV28 combines with J gene TRBJ2-1; 10 bases fit TRBD2. The germline V gene has CDR1 MDHEN and CDR2 SYDVKM. The ends lost 11 bases at V and 3 bases at J; junction bases unmatched: 10. The CDR3 has 15 residues. CDR3 residues: CAGSAGGGNYNEQFF. The CDR3 DNA reads as TGTGCCGGTTCAGCGGGGGGGGGCAACTACAATGAGCAGTTCTTC.

The chain recombines TRBV6-1 with TRBJ2-2, with 7 bases fitting TRBD2. Per germline, CDR1 MNHNS and CDR2 SASEGT. V lost 7 bases, J lost 7 bases, and 9 bases stayed unmatched. The CDR3 is 14 residues long. CDR3 coding DNA: TGTGCCAGCACCCTGAGCCGGGAGGTCGGGGAGCTGTTTTTT. It encodes CASTLSREVGELFF.

This clonotype showed up just a few times. This chain connects TRBV5-1 to TRBJ1-2; tentatively, D is TRBD1 (6 bases). The V gene lost 3 bases and the J gene lost 5 bases, with 14 bases spanning the gap. Germline V gene data show CDR1 as SGHRS and CDR2 as YFSETQ. The CDR3 contains 14 residues. The CDR3 reads CASSWTDTGYGYTF. CDR3 sequence (DNA): TGCGCCAGCAGCTGGACAGACACGGGTTATGGCTACACCTTC.

Concerning this clonotype itself: One end of the junction does not line up with germline, which may come from a read error. V and J are TRBV6-1 and TRBJ1-5; D ambiguous. Germline values: CDR1 MNHNS, CDR2 SASEGT. The CDR3 contains 13 residues. The CDR3 here is CASSGHDNQPQHF. CDR3 DNA sequence: TGTGCCAGCAGTGGACATGACAATCAGCCTCAGCATTTT.

This chain links TRBV15 with TRBJ2-7; D gene unclear. Trimming took off 0 bases at V and 6 bases at J, with 18 bases between the two ends. The V gene's germline CDR1 is LNHNV and CDR2 YYDKDF (reference sequence). The CDR3 runs 16 residues. Written as DNA, the CDR3 is TGTGCCACCAGCAGAGAGCTCCTTTCGGTTGTCCCCGAGCAGTACTTC. Its protein is CATSRELLSVVPEQYF.

This clonotype was recorded once. The chain carries TRBV20-1 and TRBJ2-1; D is uncertain. The germline gives CDR1 DFQATT, CDR2 SNEGSKA (reference sequence). This CDR3 is 17 amino acids long. Trimming cost V 1 base and J 2 bases, with 18 bases left between them. In nucleotides, the CDR3 is TGCAGTGCTAGAGTGGCCTTACCCTATTCCCCCTACAATGAGCAGTTCTTC. Residues: CSARVALPYSPYNEQFF.

The table lists this clonotype with a few counts. The rearrangement links TRBV4-3 to TRBJ2-3, with D perhaps TRBD1 (6 bases). In germline, CDR1 is LGHNA, CDR2 YSLEER. This CDR3 contains 14 residues. Trimming shortened V by 0 bases and J by 4 bases, and 8 bases separated the two germline ends. Here the CDR3 DNA reads TGCGCCAGCAGCCAAGACCGACAGGCAGATACGCAGTATTTT. It codes for CASSQDRQADTQYF.

In its sample, this clonotype was seen a few times. This chain joins TRBV6-5 and TRBJ2-3; a weak D match, TRBD2 (6 bases). There are 18 residues in the CDR3. The germline CDR1 and CDR2 sequences are MNHEY and SVGAGI. Trimming removed 0 bases at V and 0 bases at J, with 16 bases between. This CDR3 is CASSYSRPSAGSTDTQYF. The CDR3 DNA reads TGTGCCAGCAGTTACTCCCGTCCTAGCGCAGGCAGCACAGATACGCAGTATTTT.

This clonotype came up a few times. The V and J genes are TRBV4-2 and TRBJ2-3; 8 nucleotides agree with TRBD2. J lost 0 bases, V lost 6 bases, and 14 bases had no gene match. From germline, CDR1 is LGHNA and CDR2 YNFKEQ. The CDR3 loop spans 18 amino acids. The CDR3 DNA reads as TGTGCCAGCAGTCCAAGAGGGTTTAGCGGGGAGAGCACAGATACGCAGTATTTT. Its translation: CASSPRGFSGESTDTQYF.

V usage is TRBV6-6 and J usage is TRBJ2-5, with 9 bases matching TRBD1. The tail of the sequence fits TRBJ2-7 better, so the J call may be wrong. This CDR3 contains 17 residues. Per the germline V gene, CDR1 is MNHNY and CDR2 is SVGAGI (reference sequence). In DNA form, the CDR3 reads TGTGCCAGCAGTTACTCGTTCCCGGGGACAGGGACGGCCGAGCAGTACTTC. Its translation is CASSYSFPGTGTAEQYF.

This clonotype was detected a few times. The chain carries TRBV6-1 and TRBJ2-7; tentatively, D is TRBD2 (6 bases). The CDR3 loop spans 19 amino acids. Germline-derived CDR1 and CDR2 are MNHNS and SASEGT. V was trimmed by 2 bases and J by 5 bases, leaving 28 bases between them. The CDR3 sequence: CASSESIREDVPVLDEQYF. Written as DNA, the CDR3 is TGTGCCAGCAGTGAAAGTATCAGGGAGGACGTACCGGTCTTGGACGAGCAGTACTTC.

This clonotype showed up just once. Its ends do not fully match the called genes, so a read error is possible. V gene TRBV15 combines with J gene TRBJ2-2, with a weak D call TRBD2 (5 bases). Looked up from germline, CDR1 is LNHNV and CDR2 is YYDKDF (reference sequence). There are 16 residues in the CDR3. In DNA, the CDR3 is TGTGCCACCAGCAGAGAAGCCCTGGGGAACACCGGGGAGCGGTTTTTT. Amino acids: CATSREALGNTGERFF.

This clonotype was counted a few times. The CDR3 reads CASSLVSGGAGANVLTF. CDR3 DNA: TGCGCCAGCAGCTTGGTTTCAGGGGGCGCTGGGGCCAACGTCCTGACTTTC. The chain combines TRBV5-1 with TRBJ2-6; 8 nucleotides line up with TRBD1. J gave up 2 bases and V 0 bases, and 4 bases lay outside the gene matches. Germline values: CDR1 SGHRS, CDR2 YFSETQ. The CDR3 extends over 17 amino acids.

On this clonotype itself: The junction departs from the called germline gene at one end, perhaps through a read error. The genes are TRBV7-9 and TRBJ2-1, with 8 bases that match TRBD2. Germline CDR1 SEHNR, CDR2 FQNEAQ (reference sequence). This CDR3 has 15 residues. For the CDR3, the DNA is TGCGCCAGCAGCCCACCGGGACTAGTATCGAATGAGCAGTTCTTC. Protein: CASSPPGLVSNEQFF. The whole variable domain, remainder taken from reference TRBV7-9 and TRBJ2-1, is DTGVSQNPRHKITKRGQNVTFRCDPISEHNRLYWYRQTLGQGPEFLTYFQNEAQLEKSRLLSDRFSAERPKGSFSTLEIQRTEQGDSAMYLCASSPPGLVSNEQFFGPGTRLTVL.

This sequence joins TRBV4-1 and TRBJ1-5; 7 bases map to TRBD1. Per germline, CDR1 MGHRA and CDR2 YSYEKL. The CDR3 consists of 15 residues. V shed 0 bases and J 8 bases; nucleotides not matched to a gene: 7. In DNA form, the CDR3 reads TGCGCCAGCAGCCAAGAGGGACAGAGACGGGAGCCCCAGCATTTT. Amino acids: CASSQEGQRREPQHF.

There are a few counts of this clonotype. The chain links TRBV6-5 to TRBJ2-7, with 7 nucleotides matching TRBD2. CDR3 length: 14 amino acids. Germline V gene lookup returns CDR1 MNHEY and CDR2 SVGAGI. Trimming removed 6 bases from V and 2 bases from J; junction bases left unmatched: 7. CDR3: CASRSGTLTYEQYF. As DNA, the CDR3 is TGTGCCAGCAGGAGCGGGACCCTTACCTACGAGCAGTACTTC.

This clonotype was observed a handful of times. The CDR3, as DNA: TGTGCCAGCGGCTGGACCGATTACAATGAGCAGTTCTTC. This encodes CASGWTDYNEQFF. The gene calls are TRBV6-5 and TRBJ2-1, with D unclear. The CDR3 sequence is 13 residues long. CDR1 is MNHEY and CDR2 is SVGAGI in the germline V gene. Trimming took off 8 bases at V and 4 bases at J, with 12 bases between the two ends.

This clonotype was seen more than once but under ten times. V is TRBV6-5 and J is TRBJ2-3, with 8 bases matching TRBD2. Looked up from germline, CDR1 is MNHEY and CDR2 is SVGAGI. After removal of 0 bases from V and 5 bases from J, the junction contained 4 bases not matched to a gene. The CDR3 has 15 amino acids. The CDR3 coding sequence is TGTGCCAGCAGTTACTCGTCCGGGAGGGGAGATACGCAGTATTTT. It codes for CASSYSSGRGDTQYF.

In this sample, this clonotype turned up a few times. The chain is built from TRBV5-1 and TRBJ1-1, with 10 bases lining up with TRBD1. Looked up from germline, CDR1 is SGHRS and CDR2 is YFSETQ. Unmatched junction bases numbered 6, after V lost 4 bases and J lost 0 bases. This CDR3 spans 16 amino acids. This CDR3 is CASSPRDRGLNTEAFF. CDR3 sequence (DNA): TGCGCCAGCAGCCCCCGGGACAGGGGTTTGAACACTGAAGCTTTCTTT.

This chain links TRBV5-1 with TRBJ2-1; 7 nucleotides align to TRBD2. Germline values: CDR1 SGHRS, CDR2 YFSETQ. This CDR3 region has 16 residues. V trimming: 4 bases; J trimming: 6 bases; junction bases outside the gene matches: 13. This CDR3 reads CASSPPAAGVSNEQFF. The CDR3 DNA is TGCGCCAGCAGCCCACCGGCCGCGGGAGTTTCCAATGAGCAGTTCTTC. The full variable domain, with the rest looked up from reference TRBV5-1 and TRBJ2-1, is KAGVTQTPRYLIKTRGQQVTLSCSPISGHRSVSWYQQTPGQGLQFLFEYFSETQRNKGNFPGRFSGRQFSNSRSEMNVSTLELGDSALYLCASSPPAAGVSNEQFFGPGTRLTVL.